The T cell receptor (beta chain) described here comes from a study of blood T cell repertoires in COVID-19. Data came from immunoSEQ multiplex PCR; TCRdb stores just in-frame clones and leaves some out. Seen here are some 390,000 clones, 80% to 90% observed once, and the top ten hold about 2.5%. Germline CDR1 and CDR2: SGHRS and YFSETQ. This CDR3 is 14 amino acids long. V was shortened by 0 bases and J by 7 bases, with 11 bases between the two germline ends. The clonotype comes from a woman between 55 and 75 years old with COVID-19, enrolled during active disease. The chain has TRBV5-1 and TRBJ1-5; D gene unclear. Sequencing was performed on peripheral blood. CDR3 nucleotides: TGCGCCAGCAGCTTGGACAGTGGTGGGCAGCCCCAGCATTTT. This translates into CASSLDSGGQPQHF.